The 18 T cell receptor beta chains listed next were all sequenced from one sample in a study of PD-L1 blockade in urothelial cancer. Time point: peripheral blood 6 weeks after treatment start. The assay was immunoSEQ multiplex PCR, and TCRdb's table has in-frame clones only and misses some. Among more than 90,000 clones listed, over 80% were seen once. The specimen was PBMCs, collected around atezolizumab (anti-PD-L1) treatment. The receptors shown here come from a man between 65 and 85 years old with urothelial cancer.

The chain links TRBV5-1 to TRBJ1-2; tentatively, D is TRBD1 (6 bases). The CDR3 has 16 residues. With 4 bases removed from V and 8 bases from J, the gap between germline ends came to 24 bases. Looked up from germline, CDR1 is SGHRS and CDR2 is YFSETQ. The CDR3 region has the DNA TGCGCCAGCAGCCCAGGGGACCGAAGAACAACGGGGGGCTACACCTTC. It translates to CASSPGDRRTTGGYTF.

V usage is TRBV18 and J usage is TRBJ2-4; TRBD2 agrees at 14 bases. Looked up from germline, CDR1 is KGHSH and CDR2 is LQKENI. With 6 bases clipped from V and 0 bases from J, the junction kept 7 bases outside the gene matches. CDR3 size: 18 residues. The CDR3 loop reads CASSPRTSGGIAKNIQYF. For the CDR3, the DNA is TGTGCCAGCTCCCCTAGGACTAGCGGGGGGATAGCCAAAAACATTCAGTACTTC.

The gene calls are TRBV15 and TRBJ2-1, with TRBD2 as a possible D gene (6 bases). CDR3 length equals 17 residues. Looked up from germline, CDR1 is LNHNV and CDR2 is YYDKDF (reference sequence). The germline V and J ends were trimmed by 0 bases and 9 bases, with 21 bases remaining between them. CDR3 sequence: CATSRDPLSGSGGEQFF. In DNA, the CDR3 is TGTGCCACCAGCAGAGATCCCCTCTCGGGGTCCGGGGGTGAGCAGTTCTTC.

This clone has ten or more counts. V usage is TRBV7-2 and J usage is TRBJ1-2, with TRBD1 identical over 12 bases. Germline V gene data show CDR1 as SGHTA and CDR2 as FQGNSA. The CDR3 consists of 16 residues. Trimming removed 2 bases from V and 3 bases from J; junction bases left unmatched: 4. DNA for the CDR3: TGTGCCAGCAGCTTACGGGACAGGGGGCTGTACTATGGCTACACCTTC. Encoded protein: CASSLRDRGLYYGYTF.

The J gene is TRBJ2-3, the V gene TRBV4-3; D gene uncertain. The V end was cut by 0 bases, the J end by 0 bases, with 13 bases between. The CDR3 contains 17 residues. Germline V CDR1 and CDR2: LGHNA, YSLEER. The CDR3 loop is CASSQDLTSTSTDTQYF. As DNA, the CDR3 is TGCGCCAGCAGCCAAGATCTAACTTCCACTAGCACAGATACGCAGTATTTT.

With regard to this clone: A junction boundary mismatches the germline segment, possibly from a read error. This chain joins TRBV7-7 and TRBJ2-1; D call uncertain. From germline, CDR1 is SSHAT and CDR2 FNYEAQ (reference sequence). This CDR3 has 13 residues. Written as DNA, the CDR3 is TGTGCTAGCAGCTTAACTCCCGAGGCTGAGCAGTTCTTC. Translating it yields CASSLTPEAEQFF. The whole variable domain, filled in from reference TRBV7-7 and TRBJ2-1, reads GAGVSQSPRYKVTKRGQDVTLRCDPISSHATLYWYQQALGQGPEFLTYFNYEAQPDKSGLPSDRFSAERPEGSISTLTIQRTEQRDSAMYRCASSLTPEAEQFFGPGTRLTVL.

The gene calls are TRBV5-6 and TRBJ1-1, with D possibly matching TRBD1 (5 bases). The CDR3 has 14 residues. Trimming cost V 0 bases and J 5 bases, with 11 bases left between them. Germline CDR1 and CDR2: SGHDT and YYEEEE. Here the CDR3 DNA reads TGTGCCAGCAGCTTGGCCGCGGGGGGAACTGAAGCTTTCTTT. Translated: CASSLAAGGTEAFF. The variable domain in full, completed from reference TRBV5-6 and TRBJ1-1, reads DAGVTQSPTHLIKTRGQQVTLRCSPKSGHDTVSWYQQALGQGPQFIFQYYEEEERQRGNFPDRFSGHQFPNYSSELNVNALLLGDSALYLCASSLAAGGTEAFFGQGTRLTVV.

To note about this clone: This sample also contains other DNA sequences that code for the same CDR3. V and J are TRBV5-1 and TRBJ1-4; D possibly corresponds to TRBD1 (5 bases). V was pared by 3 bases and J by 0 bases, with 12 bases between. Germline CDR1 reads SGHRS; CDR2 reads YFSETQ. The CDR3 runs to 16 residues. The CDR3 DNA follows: TGCGCCAGCAGCTCCGGGGGAGGGGCAACTAATGAAAAACTGTTTTTT. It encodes CASSSGGGATNEKLFF.

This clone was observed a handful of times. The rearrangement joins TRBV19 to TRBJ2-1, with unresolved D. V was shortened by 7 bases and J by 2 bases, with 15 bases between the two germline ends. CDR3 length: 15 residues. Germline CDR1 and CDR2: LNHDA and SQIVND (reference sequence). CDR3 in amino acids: CASTPSPSTYNEQFF. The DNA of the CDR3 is TGTGCCAGTACCCCGTCCCCGAGCACCTACAATGAGCAGTTCTTC.

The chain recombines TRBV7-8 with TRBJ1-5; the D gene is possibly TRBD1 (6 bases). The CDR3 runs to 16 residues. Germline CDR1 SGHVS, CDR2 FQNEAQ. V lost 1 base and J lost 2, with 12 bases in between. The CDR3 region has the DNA TGTGCCAGCAGCTTAGGGGACACCCCTGGCAATCAGCCCCAGCATTTT. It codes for CASSLGDTPGNQPQHF.

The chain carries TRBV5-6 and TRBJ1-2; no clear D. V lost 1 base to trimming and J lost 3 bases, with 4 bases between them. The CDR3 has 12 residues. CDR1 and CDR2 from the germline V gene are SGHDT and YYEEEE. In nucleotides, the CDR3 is TGTGCCAGCAGCTTGACTGACTATGGCTACACCTTC. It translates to CASSLTDYGYTF. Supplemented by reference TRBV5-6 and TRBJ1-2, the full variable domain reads DAGVTQSPTHLIKTRGQQVTLRCSPKSGHDTVSWYQQALGQGPQFIFQYYEEEERQRGNFPDRFSGHQFPNYSSELNVNALLLGDSALYLCASSLTDYGYTFGSGTRLTVV.

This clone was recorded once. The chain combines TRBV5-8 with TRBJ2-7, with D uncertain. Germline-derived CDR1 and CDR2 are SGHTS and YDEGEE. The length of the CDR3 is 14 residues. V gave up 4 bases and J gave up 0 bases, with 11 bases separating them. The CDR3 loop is CASSHTASSYEQYF. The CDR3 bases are TGTGCCAGCAGCCACACAGCCTCCTCCTACGAGCAGTACTTC.

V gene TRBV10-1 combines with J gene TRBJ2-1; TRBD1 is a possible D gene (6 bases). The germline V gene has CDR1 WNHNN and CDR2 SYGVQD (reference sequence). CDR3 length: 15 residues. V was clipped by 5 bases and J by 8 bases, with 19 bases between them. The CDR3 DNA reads TGCGCCAGCAGTAATAACAGGGTCGTAGGCGATGAGCAGTTCTTC. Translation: CASSNNRVVGDEQFF.

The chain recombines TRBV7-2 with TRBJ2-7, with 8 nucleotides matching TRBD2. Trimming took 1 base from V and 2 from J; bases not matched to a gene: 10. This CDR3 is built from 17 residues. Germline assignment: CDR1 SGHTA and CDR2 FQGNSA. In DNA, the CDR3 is TGTGCCAGCAGCTTAGTAGGACTTAGCGGGACGCCCTACGAGCAGTACTTC. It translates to CASSLVGLSGTPYEQYF.

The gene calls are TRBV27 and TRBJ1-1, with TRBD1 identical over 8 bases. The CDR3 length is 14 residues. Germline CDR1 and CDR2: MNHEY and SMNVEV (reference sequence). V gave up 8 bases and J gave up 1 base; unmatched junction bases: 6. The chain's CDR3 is CASHRGAANTEAFF. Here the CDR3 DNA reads TGTGCCAGCCACAGGGGGGCCGCGAACACTGAAGCTTTCTTT.

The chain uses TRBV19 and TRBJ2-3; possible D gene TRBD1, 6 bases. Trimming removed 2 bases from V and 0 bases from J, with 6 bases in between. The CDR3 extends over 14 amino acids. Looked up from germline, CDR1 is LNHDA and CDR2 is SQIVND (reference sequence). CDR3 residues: CASSIQGSTDTQYF. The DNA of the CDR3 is TGTGCCAGTAGTATACAGGGGAGCACAGATACGCAGTATTTT.

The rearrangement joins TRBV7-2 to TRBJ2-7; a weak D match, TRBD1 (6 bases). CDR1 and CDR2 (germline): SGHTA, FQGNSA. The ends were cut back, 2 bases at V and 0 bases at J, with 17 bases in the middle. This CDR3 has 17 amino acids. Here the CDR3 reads CASSLRGTYSPSYEQYF. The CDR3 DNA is TGTGCCAGCAGCTTAAGGGGGACATATTCCCCCTCCTACGAGCAGTACTTC.

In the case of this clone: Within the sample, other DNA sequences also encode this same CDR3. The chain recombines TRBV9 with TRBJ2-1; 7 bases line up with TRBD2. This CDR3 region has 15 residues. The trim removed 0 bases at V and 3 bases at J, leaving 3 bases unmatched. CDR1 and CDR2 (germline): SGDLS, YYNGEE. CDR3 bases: TGTGCCAGCAGCGTAGCCGGCGGGAGCTACAATGAGCAGTTCTTC. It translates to CASSVAGGSYNEQFF.